Each of the 21 T cell receptor beta chains below was sequenced from the same sample in a study of T cells in Graves' hyperthyroidism and ophthalmopathy. Regions amplified from RNA transcripts were the TCR beta CDR3 regions. An initial round of RT-PCR targeting the TCR CDR3 relied on the HTBI primer set. TCRdb re-analysed the multiplex PCR reads in MiXCR, keeping a single row per CDR3 protein. The repertoire holds over 300,000 distinct CDR3 sequences, with about 14% as singletons. The sequencing sample was made of blood. Receptor source: a woman aged 60-75 years with Graves' hyperthyroidism.

This clonotype came up many times. CDR3 residues: CASSLVPGTQETQYF. The CDR3, as DNA: TGTGCCAGCAGCTTAGTCCCCGGGACCCAAGAGACCCAGTACTTC. The chain uses TRBV7-8 and TRBJ2-5; D possibly uses TRBD1 or TRBD2 (5 bases each). CDR1 is SGHVS and CDR2 is FQNEAQ in the germline V gene. V was trimmed by 1 base and J by 1 base, leaving 10 bases between them. The CDR3 totals 15 residues.

This clonotype has a count of ten or more. CDR3 in amino acids: CASSYLGGTNSNQPQHF. CDR3 nucleotides: TGTGCCAGCAGTTATTTAGGGGGCACCAATAGCAATCAGCCCCAGCATTTT. This chain uses TRBV6-1 with TRBJ1-5; 7 bases agree with TRBD1. The V gene end was trimmed by 5 bases and the J gene end by 0 bases; junction bases not matched to a gene: 10. This CDR3 is 17 amino acids long. Germline CDR1 reads MNHNS; CDR2 reads SASEGT.

In regard to this clonotype: Since a much larger clone is just one base distant, this may be a read error. The chain joins TRBV5-1 to TRBJ2-1, with TRBD2 matching 10 bases. Unmatched junction bases numbered 13, after V lost 4 bases and J lost 9 bases. The germline V gene has CDR1 SGHRS and CDR2 YFSETQ. CDR3 size: 16 residues. Here the CDR3 DNA reads TGCGCCAGCAGCGGGTCTAGCGGGAGTGGAGGAAGTGAGCAGTTCTTC. Translated, it gives CASSGSSGSGGSEQFF.

This clonotype was observed a handful of times. The chain links TRBV20-1 to TRBJ1-2; maybe TRBD1 (5 bases). This CDR3 is built from 13 residues. Per germline, CDR1 DFQATT and CDR2 SNEGSKA (reference sequence). Trimming pared 6 bases from V and 4 bases from J, leaving 15 bases between. The CDR3 loop is CSAIDLGAYGYTF. CDR3 in DNA: TGCAGTGCAATAGACCTCGGGGCCTATGGCTACACCTTC.

In its sample, this clonotype was seen many times. The chain recombines TRBV27 with TRBJ2-1; 7 bases are a match to TRBD2. The CDR3 length is 13 residues. CDR1 and CDR2 (germline): MNHEY, SMNVEV (reference sequence). The V and J ends lost 4 bases and 9 bases, in that order; junction bases with no gene match: 6. The chain's CDR3 is CASSSGLDGEQFF. The CDR3 DNA reads as TGTGCCAGCAGTTCCGGACTAGATGGTGAGCAGTTCTTC.

This clonotype was seen many times. This chain links TRBV15 with TRBJ2-7, with D perhaps matching TRBD1 (5 bases). Germline V CDR1 and CDR2: LNHNV, YYDKDF (reference sequence). This CDR3 is 18 amino acids long. Trimming left V 0 bases short and J 5 bases short, with 23 bases between. The CDR3 sequence: CATSREGPMTWTPDEQYF. The CDR3 DNA follows: TGTGCCACCAGCAGAGAGGGGCCGATGACATGGACCCCCGACGAGCAGTACTTC.

The CDR3 here is CASSQESRGSRSPLHF. In DNA form, the CDR3 reads TGCGCCAGCAGCCAAGAGAGTAGGGGGTCTCGTTCACCCCTCCACTTT. The chain recombines TRBV4-1 with TRBJ1-6; the D gene is possibly TRBD1 (6 bases). The CDR3 has 16 residues. Between the trimmed V and J ends, which lost 0 bases and 9 bases, there was a span of 15 bases. The germline V gene encodes CDR1 MGHRA and CDR2 YSYEKL.

A word on this clonotype: Given a much more abundant clone one base away, this may be a read error. The chain is built from TRBV18 and TRBJ1-2, with 9 bases fitting TRBD1. With 1 base clipped from V and 7 bases from J, the junction kept 4 bases outside the gene matches. Germline CDR1 KGHSH, CDR2 LQKENI. The CDR3 extends over 14 amino acids. This CDR3 reads CASSPRTGAGGYTF. The CDR3 region has the DNA TGTGCCAGCTCACCACGGACAGGGGCTGGTGGCTACACCTTC.

This clonotype was recorded a few times. The rearrangement links TRBV5-1 to TRBJ2-3; D gene uncertain. The CDR3 sequence is 17 residues long. V shed 1 base and J shed 0 bases, with 15 bases lying between them. The V gene's germline CDR1 is SGHRS and CDR2 YFSETQ. CDR3 nucleotide sequence: TGCGCCAGCAGCTTGAACCCTCAAGGTTCTAGCACAGATACGCAGTATTTT. Residues: CASSLNPQGSSTDTQYF.

The chain recombines TRBV20-1 with TRBJ2-2; 7 nucleotides agree with TRBD2. Germline CDR1 is DFQATT and CDR2 is SNEGSKA (reference sequence). The CDR3 is 16 amino acids. V trimming: 3 bases; J trimming: 1 base; junction bases outside the gene matches: 8. CDR3 region: CSASSAGAGNTGELFF. Here the CDR3 DNA reads TGCAGTGCTAGTTCGGCGGGAGCCGGGAACACCGGGGAGCTGTTTTTT.

This clonotype was detected many times. The chain combines TRBV5-1 with TRBJ2-1, with 7 bases that match TRBD2. This CDR3 region has 15 residues. Germline values: CDR1 SGHRS, CDR2 YFSETQ. The V and J ends lost 4 bases and 7 bases, in that order; junction bases with no gene match: 11. CDR3 sequence (DNA): TGCGCCAGCAGCCCGCGGGCGGGAGATGTGAATGAGCAGTTCTTC. As protein: CASSPRAGDVNEQFF.

This clonotype has ten or more counts. This chain links TRBV20-1 with TRBJ2-3, with 10 bases fitting TRBD2. V lost 2 bases and J lost 3; bases outside the gene matches: 8. The CDR3 consists of 16 residues. The germline gives CDR1 DFQATT, CDR2 SNEGSKA (reference sequence). CDR3 sequence: CSARQKLAGSTDTQYF. CDR3 nucleotides: TGCAGTGCTAGACAAAAACTAGCGGGGAGTACAGATACGCAGTATTTT.

J is TRBJ2-1 and V is TRBV11-2, with 8 bases lining up with TRBD1. Germline values: CDR1 SGHAT, CDR2 FQNNGV. The CDR3 sequence is 15 residues long. Germline trimming cut 5 bases from V and 3 bases from J; bases unmatched to any gene: 6. The CDR3 here is CASSPRTGYYNEQFF. The CDR3 nucleotides are TGTGCCAGCAGCCCGCGGACAGGGTACTACAATGAGCAGTTCTTC.

This clonotype was seen a few times. A junction boundary mismatches the germline segment, possibly from a read error. The chain recombines TRBV7-7 with TRBJ2-1; the match to TRBD1 covers 7 bases. Germline V lookup: CDR1 SSHAT, CDR2 FNYEAQ (reference sequence). This CDR3 is built from 13 residues. CDR3 sequence (DNA): TGTGCTAGCAGCTTAGACAGGGAAAATGAGCAGTTCTTC. Its protein product is CASSLDRENEQFF.

V is TRBV15 and J is TRBJ1-1, with 8 nucleotides matching TRBD1. From germline, CDR1 is LNHNV and CDR2 YYDKDF (reference sequence). J lost 0 bases, V lost 5 bases, and 5 bases had no gene match. The CDR3 consists of 15 residues. The CDR3 loop is CATSDRDRMNTEAFF. Written as DNA, the CDR3 is TGTGCCACCAGCGACCGGGACAGGATGAACACTGAAGCTTTCTTT.

Ten or more counts support this clonotype. This sequence joins TRBV18 and TRBJ2-4, with D possibly TRBD1 on 6 matching bases. The CDR3 is 18 residues long. V lost 4 bases and J lost 0, with 19 bases in between. Germline assignment: CDR1 KGHSH and CDR2 LQKENI. In DNA form, the CDR3 reads TGTGCCAGCTCACTCCCCCCGGGACATCCACTAGCCAAAAACATTCAGTACTTC. It specifies CASSLPPGHPLAKNIQYF.

This clonotype was seen only a few times. The V call is TRBV19, the J call TRBJ2-5, with D hard to call. V was pared by 6 bases and J by 5 bases, with 10 bases between. The CDR3 runs to 12 residues. Germline-derived CDR1 and CDR2 are LNHDA and SQIVND (reference sequence). CDR3 in DNA: TGTGCCAGTAGCCCACCTGATGAGACCCAGTACTTC. Its translation is CASSPPDETQYF. Combining the CDR3 with reference TRBV19 and TRBJ2-5 gives the whole variable domain DGGITQSPKYLFRKEGQNVTLSCEQNLNHDAMYWYRQDPGQGLRLIYYSQIVNDFQKGDIAEGYSVSREKKESFPLTVTSAQKNPTAFYLCASSPPDETQYFGPGTRLLVL.

The rearrangement links TRBV27 to TRBJ2-1; perhaps D is TRBD1 or TRBD2 (5 bases each). The CDR3 runs to 14 residues. V dropped 8 bases and J dropped 0 bases, with 11 bases sitting between them. The germline CDR1 and CDR2 sequences are MNHEY and SMNVEV (reference sequence). The chain's CDR3 is CASRGRLSYNEQFF. DNA of the CDR3: TGTGCCAGCCGGGGACGGCTCTCCTACAATGAGCAGTTCTTC.

This clonotype was observed many times. The chain has TRBV7-3 and TRBJ2-7; 7 positions agree with TRBD1. The CDR3 loop spans 14 amino acids. V dropped 3 bases and J dropped 7; count of bases not matched to a gene: 9. Germline V gives CDR1 SGHTA, CDR2 FQGTGA. The CDR3 DNA is TGTGCCAGCAGCTTCTTACAGGGGCGAGGGGAGCAGTACTTC. Translation gives CASSFLQGRGEQYF.

Many counts were recorded for this clonotype. The chain uses TRBV5-5 and TRBJ2-3, with D tentatively TRBD2 (6 bases). Per germline, CDR1 SGHKS and CDR2 YYEKEE (reference sequence). The germline V and J ends were trimmed by 4 bases and 0 bases, with 12 bases remaining between them. There are 15 residues in the CDR3. CDR3 sequence: CASSGGTSSTDTQYF. The CDR3, as DNA: TGTGCCAGCAGCGGTGGGACTTCGAGCACAGATACGCAGTATTTT.

The CDR3: CASSPSGSQDEQFF. CDR3 coding DNA: TGTGCCAGCAGCCCTAGCGGGAGTCAAGACGAGCAGTTCTTC. The chain is built from TRBV7-9 and TRBJ2-1; 10 nucleotides line up with TRBD2. Germline V gene data show CDR1 as SEHNR and CDR2 as FQNEAQ (reference sequence). The CDR3 covers 14 residues. The ends lost 5 bases at V and 10 bases at J; junction bases unmatched: 8.